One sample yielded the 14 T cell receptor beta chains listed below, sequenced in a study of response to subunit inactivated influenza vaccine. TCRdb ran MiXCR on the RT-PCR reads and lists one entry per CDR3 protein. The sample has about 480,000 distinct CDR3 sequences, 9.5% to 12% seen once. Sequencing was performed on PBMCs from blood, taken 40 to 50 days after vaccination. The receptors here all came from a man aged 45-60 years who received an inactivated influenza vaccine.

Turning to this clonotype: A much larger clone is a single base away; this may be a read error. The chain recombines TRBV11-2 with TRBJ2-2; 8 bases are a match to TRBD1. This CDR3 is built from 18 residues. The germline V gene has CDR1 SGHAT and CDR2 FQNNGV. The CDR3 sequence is CASRRSIRTGLNTGELIF. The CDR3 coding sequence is TGTGCCAGCCGTCGCTCAATTAGGACAGGGCTGAACACCGGGGAGCTGATTTTT.

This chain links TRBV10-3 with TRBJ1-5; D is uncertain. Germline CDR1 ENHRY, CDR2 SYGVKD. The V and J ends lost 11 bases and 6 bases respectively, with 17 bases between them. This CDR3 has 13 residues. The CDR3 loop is CAVNRQAGQPQHF. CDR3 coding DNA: TGTGCCGTCAATCGGCAGGCGGGTCAGCCCCAGCATTTT.

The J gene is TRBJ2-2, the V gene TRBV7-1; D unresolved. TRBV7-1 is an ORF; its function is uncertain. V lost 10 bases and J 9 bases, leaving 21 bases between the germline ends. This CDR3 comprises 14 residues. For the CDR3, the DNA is TGTGCCATCGGCCCCGGGCTGCTCTGCTGGGAGCTGTTTTTT. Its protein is CAIGPGLLCWELFF.

This chain's CDR3 is CASSVRGNTDTQYF. DNA of the CDR3: TGTGCCAGCAGCGTCAGGGGGAACACAGATACGCAGTATTTT. The chain recombines TRBV9 with TRBJ2-3; the match to TRBD1 covers 7 bases. Unmatched junction bases numbered 2, after V lost 2 bases and J lost 2 bases. Germline values: CDR1 SGDLS, CDR2 YYNGEE. The CDR3 is 14 amino acids.

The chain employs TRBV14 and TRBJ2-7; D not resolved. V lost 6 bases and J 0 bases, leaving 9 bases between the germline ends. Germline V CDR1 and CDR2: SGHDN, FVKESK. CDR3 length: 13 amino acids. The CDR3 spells CASRAASSYEQYF. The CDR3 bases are TGTGCCAGCAGGGCGGCAAGCTCCTACGAGCAGTACTTC.

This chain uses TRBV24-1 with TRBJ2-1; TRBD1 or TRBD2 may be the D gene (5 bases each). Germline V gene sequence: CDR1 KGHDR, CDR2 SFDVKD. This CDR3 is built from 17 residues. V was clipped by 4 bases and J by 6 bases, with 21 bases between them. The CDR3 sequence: CATSENSGTLGGNEQFF. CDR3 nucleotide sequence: TGTGCCACCAGTGAGAATTCGGGGACGCTTGGTGGCAATGAGCAGTTCTTC.

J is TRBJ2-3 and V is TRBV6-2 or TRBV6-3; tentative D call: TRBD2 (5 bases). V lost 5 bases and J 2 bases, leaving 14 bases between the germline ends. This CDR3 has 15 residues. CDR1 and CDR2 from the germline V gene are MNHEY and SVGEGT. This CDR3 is CASSPLFGVTDTQYF. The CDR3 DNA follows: TGTGCCAGCAGTCCATTATTCGGGGTCACAGATACGCAGTATTTT.

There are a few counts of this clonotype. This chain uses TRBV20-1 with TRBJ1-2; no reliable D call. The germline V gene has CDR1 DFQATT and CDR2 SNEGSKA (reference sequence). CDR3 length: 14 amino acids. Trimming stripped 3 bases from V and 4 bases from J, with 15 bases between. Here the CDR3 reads CSASLRPSSYGYTF. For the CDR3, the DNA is TGCAGTGCTAGTTTAAGACCAAGTAGCTATGGCTACACCTTC.

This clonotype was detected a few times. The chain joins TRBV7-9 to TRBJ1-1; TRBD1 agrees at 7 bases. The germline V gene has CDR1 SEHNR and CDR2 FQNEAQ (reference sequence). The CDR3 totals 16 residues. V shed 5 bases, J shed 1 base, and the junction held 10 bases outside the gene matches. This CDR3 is CASSPEGAGPNTEAFF. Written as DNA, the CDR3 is TGTGCCAGCAGCCCAGAGGGGGCCGGCCCGAACACTGAAGCTTTCTTT.

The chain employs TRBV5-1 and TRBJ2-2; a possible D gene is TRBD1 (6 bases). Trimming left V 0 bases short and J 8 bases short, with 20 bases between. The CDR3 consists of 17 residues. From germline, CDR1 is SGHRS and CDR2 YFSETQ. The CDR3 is CASSLVSAGAPLGELFF. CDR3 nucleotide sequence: TGCGCCAGCAGCTTGGTTAGCGCAGGGGCGCCCCTGGGGGAGCTGTTTTTT.

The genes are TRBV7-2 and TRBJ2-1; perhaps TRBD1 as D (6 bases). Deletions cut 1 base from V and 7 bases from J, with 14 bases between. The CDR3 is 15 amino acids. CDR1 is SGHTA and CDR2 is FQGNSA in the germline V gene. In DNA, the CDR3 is TGTGCCAGCAGCTTAGGTGGGGGCCGGTTGAATGAGCAGTTCTTC. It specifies CASSLGGGRLNEQFF.

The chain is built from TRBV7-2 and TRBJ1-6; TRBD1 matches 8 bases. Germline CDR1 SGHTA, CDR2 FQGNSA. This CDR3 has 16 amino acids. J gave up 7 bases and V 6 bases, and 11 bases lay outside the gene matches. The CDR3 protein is CASRPQGVVRNSPLHF. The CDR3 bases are TGTGCCAGCAGGCCACAGGGGGTGGTACGGAATTCACCCCTCCACTTT.

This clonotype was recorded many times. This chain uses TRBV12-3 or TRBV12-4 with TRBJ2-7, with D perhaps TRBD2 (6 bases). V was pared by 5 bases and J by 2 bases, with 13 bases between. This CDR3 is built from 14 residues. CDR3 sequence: CASSPLGGAYEQYF. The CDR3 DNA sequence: TGTGCCAGCAGTCCCCTCGGCGGGGCCTACGAGCAGTACTTC.

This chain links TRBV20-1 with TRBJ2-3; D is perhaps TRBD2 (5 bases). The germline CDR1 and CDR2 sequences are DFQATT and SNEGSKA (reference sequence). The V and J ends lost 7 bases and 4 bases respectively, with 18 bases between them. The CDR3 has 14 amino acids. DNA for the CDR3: TGCAGTGTTAGCCGACAAGGGAGCGCAGATACGCAGTATTTT. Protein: CSVSRQGSADTQYF.